The TCR beta chain under discussion was sequenced for a study of response to subunit inactivated influenza vaccine. TCRdb re-called the RT-PCR reads with MiXCR, one entry per CDR3 protein. The sample comprises about 300,000 distinct CDR3 sequences, around a fifth of which are singletons, and roughly a tenth rests with the top ten. General study findings and limits: Researchers suggested that each seasonal influenza vaccination recruits few new T cells.

In the case of this clonotype: Its antigen is unidentified.

The V end lost 3 bases, the J end lost 3 bases, and 12 bases lay between the germline ends. Germline loops: CDR1 SGHVS, CDR2 FQNEAQ. This CDR3 comprises 15 residues. Source: PBMCs from blood, taken approximately 20 months after vaccination. The clonotype was recovered from a man aged 50-75 years who received an inactivated influenza vaccine. This rearrangement joins TRBV7-8 to TRBJ1-5; D perhaps matches TRBD1 (5 bases). The CDR3 loop reads CASSFSRDLNQPQHF. The CDR3 DNA reads as TGTGCCAGCAGCTTTAGTCGGGACCTCAATCAGCCCCAGCATTTT.